The clone carrying this T cell receptor (beta chain) was recorded a few times. V was clipped by 0 bases and J by 11 bases, with 9 bases between them. This CDR3 spans 12 amino acids. Germline V lookup: CDR1 LNHNV, CDR2 YYDKDF (reference sequence). The sample belongs to a study of T cells after yellow fever vaccination. For TCR, cDNA came from 5'RACE template switching, which added a universal primer site and UMIs. TCRdb fed the 5' RACE reads into MiXCR, producing one record per CDR3 protein. This sample carries hundreds of thousands of distinct CDR3 sequences, about 14% of them seen once, and the ten largest clones take 11% to 15%.

Sequences were derived from PBMCs, sampled on the day of the yellow fever booster vaccination. The rearrangement uses TRBV15 and TRBJ2-3, with D perhaps matching TRBD1 (6 bases). This TCR was recovered from a man younger than 45 who received the YFV17D yellow fever vaccine. CDR3 nucleotide sequence: TGTGCCACCAGCAGAGACAGGGGAGTGCAGTATTTT. Translated: CATSRDRGVQYF.